This T cell receptor (beta chain) originates from a study of cytomegalovirus exposure and HLA in healthy donors. Whole-study context: The study's early data release held some 85 million unique TCRs from HLA-typed donors. Regarding the study as a whole: Trimming of TCR beta V- and J-genes showed a link, identified in a later analysis, to a missense DCLRE1C variant. Most TCR sequences were rare, but some public TCRs occurred in many donors. For most TCR beta V segments, an earlier analysis put the productive rate at about 87% or about 30% of the time.

The CDR3 runs to 16 residues. Germline values: CDR1 LNHDA, CDR2 SQIVND (reference sequence). V was pared by 3 bases and J by 6 bases, with 17 bases between. With respect to this clone: What it recognizes is unknown.

The PCR used 60 Vbeta and 13 Jbeta primers. Clones were sequenced by immunoSEQ multiplex PCR, and TCRdb holds only the in-frame ones, with some missing. In the table there are 80,000 to 90,000 clones, approximately 79% of which are singletons. This clonotype was sampled from a man aged 30 to 45 in good health and CMV-seronegative. Sequenced input: PBMCs. This rearrangement joins TRBV19 to TRBJ1-4; possible D gene TRBD1, 5 bases. This CDR3 reads CASSIRPGGIDEKLFF. CDR3 bases: TGTGCCAGTAGTATCCGTCCGGGGGGGATTGATGAAAAACTGTTTTTT.